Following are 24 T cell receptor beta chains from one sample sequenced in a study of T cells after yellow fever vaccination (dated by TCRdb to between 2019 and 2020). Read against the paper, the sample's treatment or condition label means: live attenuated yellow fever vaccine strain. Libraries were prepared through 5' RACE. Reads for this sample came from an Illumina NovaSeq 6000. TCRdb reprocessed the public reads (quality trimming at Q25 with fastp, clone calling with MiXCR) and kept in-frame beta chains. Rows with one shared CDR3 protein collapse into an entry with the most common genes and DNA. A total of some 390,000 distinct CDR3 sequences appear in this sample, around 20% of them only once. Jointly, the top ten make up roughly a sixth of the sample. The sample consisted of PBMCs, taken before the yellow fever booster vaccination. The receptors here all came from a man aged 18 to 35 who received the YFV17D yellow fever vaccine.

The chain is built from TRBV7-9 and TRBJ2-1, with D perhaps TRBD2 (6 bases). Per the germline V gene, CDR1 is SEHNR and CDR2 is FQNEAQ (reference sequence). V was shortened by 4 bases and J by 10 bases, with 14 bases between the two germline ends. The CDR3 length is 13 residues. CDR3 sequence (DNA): TGTGCCAGCAGCTCCATTCTAGCGCGGGAGCAGTTCTTC. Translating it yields CASSSILAREQFF.

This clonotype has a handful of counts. CDR3 DNA: TGTGCCAGCACCACGGGACTCCGGGCCCGGAAAAACATTCAGTACTTC. It translates to CASTTGLRARKNIQYF. The V and J genes are TRBV6-2 or TRBV6-3 and TRBJ2-4; possibly TRBD2 for D (6 bases). V was clipped by 7 bases and J by 4 bases, with 20 bases between them. Germline assignment: CDR1 MNHEY and CDR2 SVGEGT. The CDR3 consists of 16 residues.

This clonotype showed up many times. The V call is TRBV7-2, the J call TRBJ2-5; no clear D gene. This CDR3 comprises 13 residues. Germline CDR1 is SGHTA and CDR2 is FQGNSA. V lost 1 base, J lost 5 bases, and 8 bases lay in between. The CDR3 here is CASSLDYSETQYF. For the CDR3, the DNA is TGTGCCAGCAGCTTAGACTATAGCGAGACCCAGTACTTC.

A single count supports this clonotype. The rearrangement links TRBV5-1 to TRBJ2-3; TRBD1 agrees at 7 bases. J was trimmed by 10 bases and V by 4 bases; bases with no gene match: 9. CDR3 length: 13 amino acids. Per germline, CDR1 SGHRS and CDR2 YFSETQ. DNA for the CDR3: TGCGCCAGCAGCCCCGGACAGGATCAGGCGCAGTATTTT. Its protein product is CASSPGQDQAQYF.

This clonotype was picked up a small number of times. The CDR3 sequence is CASSHEGASDTQYF. CDR3 bases: TGCGCCAGCAGCCATGAGGGTGCCTCAGATACGCAGTATTTT. This chain links TRBV4-3 with TRBJ2-3; tentatively, D is TRBD2 (5 bases). The CDR3 totals 14 residues. V was trimmed by 3 bases and J by 4 bases, leaving 11 bases between them. CDR1 LGHNA and CDR2 YSLEER come from the germline V gene.

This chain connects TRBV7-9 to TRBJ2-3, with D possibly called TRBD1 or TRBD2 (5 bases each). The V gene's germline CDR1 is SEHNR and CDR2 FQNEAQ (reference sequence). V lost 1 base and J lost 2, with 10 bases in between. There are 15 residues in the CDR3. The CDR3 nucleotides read TGTGCCAGCAGCTTAGACGGGGCGAACACAGATACGCAGTATTTT. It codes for CASSLDGANTDTQYF.

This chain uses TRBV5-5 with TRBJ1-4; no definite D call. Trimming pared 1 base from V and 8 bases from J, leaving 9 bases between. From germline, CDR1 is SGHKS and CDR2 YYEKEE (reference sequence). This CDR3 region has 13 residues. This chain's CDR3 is CASSLITWEKLFF. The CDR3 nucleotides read TGTGCCAGCAGCTTGATTACATGGGAAAAACTGTTTTTT.

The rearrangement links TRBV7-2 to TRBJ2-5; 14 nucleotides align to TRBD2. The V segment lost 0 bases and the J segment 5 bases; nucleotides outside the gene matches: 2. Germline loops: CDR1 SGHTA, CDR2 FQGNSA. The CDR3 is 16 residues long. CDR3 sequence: CASSLAGTSGGETQYF. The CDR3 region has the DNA TGTGCCAGCAGCTTAGCGGGGACTAGCGGGGGTGAGACCCAGTACTTC.

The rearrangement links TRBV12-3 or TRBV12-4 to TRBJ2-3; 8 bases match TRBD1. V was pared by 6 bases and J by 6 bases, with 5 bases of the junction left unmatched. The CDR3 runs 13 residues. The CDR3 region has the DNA TGTGCCAGCAGGGACAGGGTATACGATACGCAGTATTTT. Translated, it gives CASRDRVYDTQYF.

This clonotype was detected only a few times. The CDR3 reads CASSYSGTGYEQYF. CDR3 DNA: TGTGCCAGCAGTTACTCGGGTACAGGTTACGAGCAGTACTTC. The chain employs TRBV6-5 and TRBJ2-7; D might be TRBD1 (5 bases). The germline gives CDR1 MNHEY, CDR2 SVGAGI. This CDR3 is built from 14 residues. The V end was cut by 0 bases, the J end by 4 bases, with 10 bases between.

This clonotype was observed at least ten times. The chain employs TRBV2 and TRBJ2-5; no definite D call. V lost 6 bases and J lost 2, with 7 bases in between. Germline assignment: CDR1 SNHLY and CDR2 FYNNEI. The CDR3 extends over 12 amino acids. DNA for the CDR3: TGTGCCAGCAGGAAAGATCAAGAGACCCAGTACTTC. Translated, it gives CASRKDQETQYF.

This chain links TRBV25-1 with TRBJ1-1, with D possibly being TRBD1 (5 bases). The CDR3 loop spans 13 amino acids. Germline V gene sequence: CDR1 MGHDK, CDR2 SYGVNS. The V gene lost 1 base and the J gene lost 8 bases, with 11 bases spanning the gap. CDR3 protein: CASSESPGTEAFF. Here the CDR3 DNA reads TGTGCCAGCAGTGAATCCCCCGGGACGGAAGCTTTCTTT.

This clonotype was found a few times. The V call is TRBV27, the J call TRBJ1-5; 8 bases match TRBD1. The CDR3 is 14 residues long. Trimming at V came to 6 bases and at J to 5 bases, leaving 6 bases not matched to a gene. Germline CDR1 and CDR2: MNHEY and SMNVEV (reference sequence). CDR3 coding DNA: TGTGCCAGCAGCCCTGACAGGGGATATCAGCCCCAGCATTTT. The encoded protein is CASSPDRGYQPQHF.

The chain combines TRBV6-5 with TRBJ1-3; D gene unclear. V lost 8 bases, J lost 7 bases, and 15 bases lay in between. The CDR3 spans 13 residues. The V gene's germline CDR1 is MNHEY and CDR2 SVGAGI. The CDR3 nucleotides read TGTGCCAGCCGGGCGGCCAATTCGAACACCATATATTTT. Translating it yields CASRAANSNTIYF.

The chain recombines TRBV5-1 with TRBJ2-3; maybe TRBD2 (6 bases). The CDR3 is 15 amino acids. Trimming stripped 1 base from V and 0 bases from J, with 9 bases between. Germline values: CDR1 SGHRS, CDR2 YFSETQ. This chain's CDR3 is CASSLYGGSTDTQYF. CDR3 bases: TGCGCCAGCAGCTTGTACGGGGGAAGCACAGATACGCAGTATTTT.

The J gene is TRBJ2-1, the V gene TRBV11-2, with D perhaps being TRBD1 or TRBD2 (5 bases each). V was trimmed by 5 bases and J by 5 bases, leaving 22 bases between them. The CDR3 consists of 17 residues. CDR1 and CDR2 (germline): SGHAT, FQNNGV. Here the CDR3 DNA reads TGTGCCAGCAGCCCAGGGCCCCTAGCAAAAGAAGACAATGAGCAGTTCTTC. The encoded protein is CASSPGPLAKEDNEQFF.

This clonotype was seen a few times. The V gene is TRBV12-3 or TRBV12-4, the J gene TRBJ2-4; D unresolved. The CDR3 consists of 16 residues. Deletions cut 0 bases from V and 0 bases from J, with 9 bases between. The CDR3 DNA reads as TGTGCCAGCAGTTTAGCAGGGTCGGTAGCCAAAAACATTCAGTACTTC. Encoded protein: CASSLAGSVAKNIQYF.

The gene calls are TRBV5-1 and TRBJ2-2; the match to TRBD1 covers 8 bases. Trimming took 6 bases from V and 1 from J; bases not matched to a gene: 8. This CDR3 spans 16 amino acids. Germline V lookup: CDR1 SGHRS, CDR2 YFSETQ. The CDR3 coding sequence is TGCGCCAGCACATCCCAAGGACAGGGGAACACCGGGGAGCTGTTTTTT. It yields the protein CASTSQGQGNTGELFF.

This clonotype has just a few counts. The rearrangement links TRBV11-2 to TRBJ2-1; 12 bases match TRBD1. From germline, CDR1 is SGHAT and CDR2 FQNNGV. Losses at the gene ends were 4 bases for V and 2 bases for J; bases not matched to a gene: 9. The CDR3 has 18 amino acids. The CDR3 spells CASSSTRDRGQTYNEQFF. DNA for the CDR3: TGTGCCAGCAGCTCAACCCGGGACAGGGGGCAAACCTACAATGAGCAGTTCTTC.

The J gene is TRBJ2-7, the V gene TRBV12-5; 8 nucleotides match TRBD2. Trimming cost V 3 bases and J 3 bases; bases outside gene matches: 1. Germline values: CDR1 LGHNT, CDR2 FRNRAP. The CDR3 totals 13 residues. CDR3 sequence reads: CASGFGTSYEQYF. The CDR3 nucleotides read TGTGCTAGTGGTTTCGGGACTAGCTACGAGCAGTACTTC. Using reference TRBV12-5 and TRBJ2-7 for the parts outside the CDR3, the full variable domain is DARVTQTPRHKVTEMGQEVTMRCQPILGHNTVFWYRQTMMQGLELLAYFRNRAPLDDSGMPKDRFSAEMPDATLATLKIQPSEPRDSAVYFCASGFGTSYEQYFGPGTRLTVT.

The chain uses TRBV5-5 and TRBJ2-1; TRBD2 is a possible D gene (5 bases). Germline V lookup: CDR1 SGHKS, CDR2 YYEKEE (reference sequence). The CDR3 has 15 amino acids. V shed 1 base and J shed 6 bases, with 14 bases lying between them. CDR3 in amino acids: CASSLLVLGANEQFF. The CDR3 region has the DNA TGTGCCAGCAGCTTGTTAGTGCTGGGAGCCAATGAGCAGTTCTTC.

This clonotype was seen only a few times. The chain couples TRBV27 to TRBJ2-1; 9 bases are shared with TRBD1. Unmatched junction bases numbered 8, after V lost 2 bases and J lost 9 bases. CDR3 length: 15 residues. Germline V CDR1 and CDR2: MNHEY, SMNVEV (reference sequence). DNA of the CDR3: TGTGCCAGCAGTTTAACCGGGACAGGGACACCTGAGCAGTTCTTC. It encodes CASSLTGTGTPEQFF.

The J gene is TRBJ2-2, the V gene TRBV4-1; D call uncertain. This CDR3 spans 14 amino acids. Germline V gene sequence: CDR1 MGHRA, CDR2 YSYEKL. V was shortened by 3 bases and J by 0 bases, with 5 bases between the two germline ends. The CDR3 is CASSQSANTGELFF. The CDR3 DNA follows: TGCGCCAGCAGCCAGTCCGCGAACACCGGGGAGCTGTTTTTT.

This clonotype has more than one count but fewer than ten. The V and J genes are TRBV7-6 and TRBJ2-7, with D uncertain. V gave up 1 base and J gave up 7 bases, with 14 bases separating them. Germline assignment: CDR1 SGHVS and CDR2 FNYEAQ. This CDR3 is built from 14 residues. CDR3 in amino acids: CASSLGADLLEQYF. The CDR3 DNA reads TGTGCCAGCAGCTTAGGGGCAGACCTCCTGGAGCAGTACTTC.